This T cell receptor (beta chain) came from a study of early T cells in non-severe SARS-CoV-2 infection. Background on the study: The sequenced material was bulk RNA from unsorted whole blood, and its chains were unpaired. Study results and caveats: In VDJdb matching, anti-spike CD8 responses were favored while private and CD4 specificities went missing.

This clonotype was recorded a few times. What it recognizes is unknown. With 6 bases removed from V and 6 bases from J, the gap between germline ends came to 17 bases. The CDR3 has 14 residues. From germline, CDR1 is KGHSH and CDR2 LQKENI. The TCR library protocol attached unique molecular identifiers to the individual cDNA molecules. TCRdb used MiXCR to reprocess the 5' RACE reads, holding one entry per CDR3 protein. The sample has tens of thousands of distinct CDR3 sequences, roughly 21% seen once; the top ten hold about 15%. The rearrangement joins TRBV18 to TRBJ1-2; D unresolved. The material sequenced was whole blood, taken at baseline. The receptor's source is an adult who was a healthcare worker with PCR-confirmed SARS-CoV-2 infection or an uninfected control (not recorded which). CDR3 in DNA: TGTGCCAGCTCTCTCGGCAGGCTGGGAGATGGCTACACCTTC. The encoded protein is CASSLGRLGDGYTF. The entire variable domain, with the rest obtained from reference TRBV18 and TRBJ1-2, is as follows: NAGVMQNPRHLVRRRGQEARLRCSPMKGHSHVYWYRQLPEEGLKFMVYLQKENIIDESGMPKERFSAEFPKEGPSILRIQQVVRGDSAAYFCASSLGRLGDGYTFGSGTRLTVV.